The 13 T cell receptor beta chains given below trace back to one sample, sequenced in a study of blood T cell repertoires in COVID-19. Sequencing was performed with immunoSEQ multiplex PCR; in TCRdb, only in-frame clones are kept and a portion is missing. In the table there are around 190,000 clones, about 86% of which are singletons. Sequencing was done on a sample of peripheral blood. The receptors originated from a man in his 70s with active or convalescent COVID-19.

The chain carries TRBV18 and TRBJ2-1; maybe TRBD1 (8 bases). The germline V gene has CDR1 KGHSH and CDR2 LQKENI. The CDR3 contains 15 residues. V lost 4 bases and J 5 bases, leaving 15 bases between the germline ends. The CDR3 DNA reads as TGTGCCAGCTCACTCGGACAGGGAGGGAACAATGAGCAGTTCTTC. Translated: CASSLGQGGNNEQFF.

The chain joins TRBV5-1 to TRBJ2-3, with 11 bases that match TRBD2. V gave up 0 bases and J gave up 5 bases; unmatched junction bases: 5. The CDR3 is 16 residues long. Germline V gene data show CDR1 as SGHRS and CDR2 as YFSETQ. This chain's CDR3 is CASSLGTSGWEDTQYF. For the CDR3, the DNA is TGCGCCAGCAGCTTGGGGACTAGCGGGTGGGAAGATACGCAGTATTTT.

The V and J genes are TRBV7-2 and TRBJ2-5; 8 bases fit TRBD1. The ends lost 5 bases at V and 2 bases at J; junction bases unmatched: 4. Germline values: CDR1 SGHTA, CDR2 FQGNSA. The CDR3 is 14 amino acids. The CDR3 spells CASSPWDRQETQYF. The DNA for the CDR3 is TGTGCCAGCAGCCCCTGGGACAGGCAAGAGACCCAGTACTTC.

V and J are TRBV30 and TRBJ1-1; TRBD1 aligns across 7 bases. CDR1 is GTSNPN, CDR2 SVGIG, per germline (reference sequence). Trimming at V came to 5 bases and at J to 1 base, leaving 7 bases not matched to a gene. The CDR3 is made up of 14 amino acids. Here the CDR3 DNA reads TGTGCCTGGGACCGGGACAGTGGGAACACTGAAGCTTTCTTT. Its translation: CAWDRDSGNTEAFF.

The chain joins TRBV9 to TRBJ2-7, with 12 bases lining up with TRBD2. CDR1 is SGDLS, CDR2 YYNGEE, per germline. The CDR3 consists of 17 residues. The V segment lost 4 bases and the J segment 2 bases; nucleotides outside the gene matches: 10. DNA for the CDR3: TGTGCCAGCAGCCCCCTTCTGGCTAGCGGGAGGGCCTACGAGCAGTACTTC. Amino acids: CASSPLLASGRAYEQYF. The full variable domain, completed using reference TRBV9 and TRBJ2-7, is DSGVTQTPKHLITATGQRVTLRCSPRSGDLSVYWYQQSLDQGLQFLIQYYNGEERAKGNILERFSAQQFPDLHSELNLSSLELGDSALYFCASSPLLASGRAYEQYFGPGTRLTVT.

This chain's CDR3 is CASSVGGNAEKLFF. CDR3 DNA: TGTGCCAGCAGCGTGGGGGGGAATGCTGAAAAACTGTTTTTT. J is TRBJ1-4 and V is TRBV9; TRBD1 is a possible D gene (5 bases). Trimming left V 2 bases short and J 7 bases short, with 12 bases between. The CDR3 extends over 14 amino acids. CDR1 is SGDLS and CDR2 is YYNGEE in the germline V gene.

The gene calls are TRBV11-2 and TRBJ1-3; 9 bases are a match to TRBD1. The germline V gene has CDR1 SGHAT and CDR2 FQNNGV. V was clipped by 6 bases and J by 1 base; unmatched bases: 4. The CDR3 consists of 15 residues. The CDR3 region has the DNA TGTGCCAGCAGTCGGGACAGGGCTTCTGGAAACACCATATATTTT. As protein: CASSRDRASGNTIYF.

The chain couples TRBV2 to TRBJ1-1, with a weak D call TRBD1 (5 bases). The ends were cut back, 4 bases at V and 7 bases at J, with 10 bases in the middle. Germline CDR1 SNHLY, CDR2 FYNNEI. The CDR3 is 12 residues long. In nucleotides, the CDR3 is TGTGCCAGCAGTGGCCGGGGGGATGAAGCTTTCTTT. Translation gives CASSGRGDEAFF. Combining the CDR3 with reference TRBV2 and TRBJ1-1 gives the whole variable domain EPEVTQTPSHQVTQMGQEVILRCVPISNHLYFYWYRQILGQKVEFLVSFYNNEISEKSEIFDDQFSVERPDGSNFTLKIRSTKLEDSAMYFCASSGRGDEAFFGQGTRLTVV.

This rearrangement joins TRBV7-2 to TRBJ2-7, with 9 nucleotides matching TRBD1. V dropped 5 bases and J dropped 5; count of bases not matched to a gene: 10. This CDR3 region has 15 residues. Germline V gene data show CDR1 as SGHTA and CDR2 as FQGNSA. CDR3 in DNA: TGTGCCAGCAGCCCCGGGACAGGGATCCCCCACGAGCAGTACTTC. Translating gives CASSPGTGIPHEQYF.

This CDR3 reads CATSRSGGYEDEKLFF. DNA of the CDR3: TGTGCCACCAGCAGATCGGGGGGTTACGAGGATGAAAAACTGTTTTTT. The V call is TRBV15, the J call TRBJ1-4, with D perhaps TRBD1 (5 bases). The CDR3 covers 16 residues. The germline V gene encodes CDR1 LNHNV and CDR2 YYDKDF (reference sequence). Trimming stripped 2 bases from V and 6 bases from J, with 16 bases between.

The CDR3 coding sequence is TGTGCCAGCAGTTTAACTGGTTTTCAGCCCCAGCATTTT. Translated, it gives CASSLTGFQPQHF. The chain is built from TRBV28 and TRBJ1-5; D remains unclear. Germline loops: CDR1 MDHEN, CDR2 SYDVKM. CDR3 length equals 13 residues. Trimming cost V 2 bases and J 6 bases, with 8 bases left between them.

A single count supports this clone. V is TRBV2 and J is TRBJ2-2; D perhaps matches TRBD2 (5 bases). The germline V gene has CDR1 SNHLY and CDR2 FYNNEI. The CDR3 consists of 17 residues. Trimming left V 6 bases short and J 4 bases short, with 21 bases between. CDR3 sequence: CASSPSRGPRGTGELFF. The CDR3 region has the DNA TGTGCCAGCAGCCCCAGTCGAGGGCCCCGGGGCACCGGGGAGCTGTTTTTT.

CDR3 bases: TGTGCCAGCGGAACAGGGGTGAACACTGAAGCTTTCTTT. Translating gives CASGTGVNTEAFF. The chain combines TRBV12-3 or TRBV12-4 with TRBJ1-1; 7 nucleotides match TRBD1. The CDR3 has 13 amino acids. V lost 8 bases to trimming and J lost 0 bases; unmatched junction nucleotides: 3.